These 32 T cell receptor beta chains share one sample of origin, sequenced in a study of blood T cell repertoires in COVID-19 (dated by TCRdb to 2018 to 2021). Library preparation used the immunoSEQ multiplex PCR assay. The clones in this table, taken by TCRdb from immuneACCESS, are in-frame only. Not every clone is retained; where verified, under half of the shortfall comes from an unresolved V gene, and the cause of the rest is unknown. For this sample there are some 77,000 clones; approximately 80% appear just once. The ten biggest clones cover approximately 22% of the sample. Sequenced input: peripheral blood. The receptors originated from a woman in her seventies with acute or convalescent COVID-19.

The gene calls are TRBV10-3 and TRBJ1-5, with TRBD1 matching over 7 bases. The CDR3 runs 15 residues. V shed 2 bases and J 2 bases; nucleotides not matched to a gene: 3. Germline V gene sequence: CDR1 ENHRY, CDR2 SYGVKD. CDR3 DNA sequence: TGTGCCATCAGTGAGGCAGACAGGGGCAATCAGCCCCAGCATTTT. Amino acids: CAISEADRGNQPQHF.

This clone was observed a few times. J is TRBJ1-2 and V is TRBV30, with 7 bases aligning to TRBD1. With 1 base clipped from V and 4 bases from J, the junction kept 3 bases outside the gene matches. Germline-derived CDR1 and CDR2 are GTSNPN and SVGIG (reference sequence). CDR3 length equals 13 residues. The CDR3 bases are TGTGCCTGGAGTGAAGGGGGCAGCTATGGCTACACCTTC. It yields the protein CAWSEGGSYGYTF.

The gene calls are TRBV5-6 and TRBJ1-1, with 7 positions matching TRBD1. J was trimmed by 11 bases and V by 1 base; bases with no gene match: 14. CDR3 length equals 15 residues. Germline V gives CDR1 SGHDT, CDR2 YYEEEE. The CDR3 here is CASSLRTGPWFGAFF. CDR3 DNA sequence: TGTGCCAGCAGCTTGAGGACAGGTCCTTGGTTTGGTGCTTTCTTT.

The CDR3 is CASIKAGGGNEQFF. DNA for the CDR3: TGTGCCAGCATCAAGGCGGGAGGGGGCAATGAGCAGTTCTTC. This chain connects TRBV28 to TRBJ2-1, with 9 bases aligning to TRBD2. V lost 7 bases to trimming and J lost 6 bases; unmatched junction nucleotides: 7. The CDR3 has 14 residues. Germline V lookup: CDR1 MDHEN, CDR2 SYDVKM.

CDR3 loop: CAVDDRGFTDTQYF. The DNA of the CDR3 is TGTGCCGTTGACGACAGGGGATTCACAGATACGCAGTATTTT. The chain joins TRBV28 to TRBJ2-3; 8 bases map to TRBD1. CDR1 is MDHEN, CDR2 SYDVKM, per germline. Trimming cost V 11 bases and J 2 bases; bases outside gene matches: 9. The CDR3 runs to 14 residues.

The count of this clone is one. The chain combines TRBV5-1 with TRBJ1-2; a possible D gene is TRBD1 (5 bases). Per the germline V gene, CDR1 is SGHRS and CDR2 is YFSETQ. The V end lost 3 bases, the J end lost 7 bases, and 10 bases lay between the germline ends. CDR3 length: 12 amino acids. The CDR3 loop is CASSWGSTGYTF. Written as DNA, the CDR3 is TGCGCCAGCAGCTGGGGCAGTACTGGCTACACCTTC.

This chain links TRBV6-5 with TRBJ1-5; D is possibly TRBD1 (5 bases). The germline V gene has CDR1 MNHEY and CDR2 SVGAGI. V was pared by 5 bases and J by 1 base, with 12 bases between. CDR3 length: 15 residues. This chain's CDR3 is CASSLGAYSNQPQHF. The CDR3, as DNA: TGTGCCAGCAGTCTTGGGGCTTACAGCAATCAGCCCCAGCATTTT.

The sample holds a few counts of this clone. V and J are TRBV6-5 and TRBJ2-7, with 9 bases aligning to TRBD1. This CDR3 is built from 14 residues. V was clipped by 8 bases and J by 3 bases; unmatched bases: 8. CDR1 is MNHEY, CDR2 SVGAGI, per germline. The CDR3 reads CASGRTGAVYEQYF. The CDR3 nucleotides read TGTGCCAGCGGTAGGACAGGGGCGGTCTACGAGCAGTACTTC.

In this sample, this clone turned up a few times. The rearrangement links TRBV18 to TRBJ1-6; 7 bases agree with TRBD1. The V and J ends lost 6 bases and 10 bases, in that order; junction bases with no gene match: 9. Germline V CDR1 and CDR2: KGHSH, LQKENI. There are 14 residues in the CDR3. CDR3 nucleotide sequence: TGTGCCAGCTCGGAATGGCAGGGGGTCTCACCCCTCCACTTT. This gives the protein CASSEWQGVSPLHF.

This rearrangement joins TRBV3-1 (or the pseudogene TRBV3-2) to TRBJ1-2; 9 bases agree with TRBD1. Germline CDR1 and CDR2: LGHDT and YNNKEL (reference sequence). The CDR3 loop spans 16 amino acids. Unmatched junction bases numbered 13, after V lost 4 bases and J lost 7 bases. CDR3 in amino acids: CASSLHATGGEVGYTF. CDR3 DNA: TGTGCCAGCAGCCTACATGCCACAGGGGGCGAGGTTGGCTACACCTTC.

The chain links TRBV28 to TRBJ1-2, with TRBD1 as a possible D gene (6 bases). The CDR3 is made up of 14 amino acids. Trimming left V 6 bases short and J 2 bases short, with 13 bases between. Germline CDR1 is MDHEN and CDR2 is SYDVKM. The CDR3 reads CASSSLRGNYGYTF. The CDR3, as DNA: TGTGCCAGCAGCTCATTAAGGGGGAACTATGGCTACACCTTC.

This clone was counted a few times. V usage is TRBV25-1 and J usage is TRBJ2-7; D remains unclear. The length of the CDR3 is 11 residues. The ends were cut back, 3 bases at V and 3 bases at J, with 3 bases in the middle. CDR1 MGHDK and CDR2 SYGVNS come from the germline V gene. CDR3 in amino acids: CASSDSYEQYF. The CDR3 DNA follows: TGTGCCAGCAGTGACAGCTACGAGCAGTACTTC.

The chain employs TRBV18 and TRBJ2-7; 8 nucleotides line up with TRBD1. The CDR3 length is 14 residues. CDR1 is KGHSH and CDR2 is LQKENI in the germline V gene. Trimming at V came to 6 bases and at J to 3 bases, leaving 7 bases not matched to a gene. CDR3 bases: TGTGCCAGCTCCCGCGGACAGGGTTACTACGAGCAGTACTTC. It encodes CASSRGQGYYEQYF.

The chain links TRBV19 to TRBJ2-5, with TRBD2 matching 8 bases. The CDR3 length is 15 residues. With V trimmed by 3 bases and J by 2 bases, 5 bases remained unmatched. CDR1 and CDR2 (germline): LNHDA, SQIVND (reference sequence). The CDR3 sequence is CASSIRGGVQETQYF. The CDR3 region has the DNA TGTGCCAGTAGTATTCGGGGGGGTGTTCAAGAGACCCAGTACTTC.

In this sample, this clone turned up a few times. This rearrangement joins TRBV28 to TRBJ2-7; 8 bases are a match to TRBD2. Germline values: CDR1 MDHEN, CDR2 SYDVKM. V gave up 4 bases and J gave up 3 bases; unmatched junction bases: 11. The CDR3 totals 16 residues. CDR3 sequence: CASSSSALAGFYEQYF. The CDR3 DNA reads TGTGCCAGCAGTTCCTCTGCTCTAGCGGGCTTCTACGAGCAGTACTTC.

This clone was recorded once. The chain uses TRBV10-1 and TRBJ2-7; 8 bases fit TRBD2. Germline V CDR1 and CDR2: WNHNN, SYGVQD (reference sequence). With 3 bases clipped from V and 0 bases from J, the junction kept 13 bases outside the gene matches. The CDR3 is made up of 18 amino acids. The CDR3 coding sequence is TGCGCCAGCAGTGAAACGACTCTTATAGCGGGAAGCTCCTACGAGCAGTACTTC. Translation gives CASSETTLIAGSSYEQYF.

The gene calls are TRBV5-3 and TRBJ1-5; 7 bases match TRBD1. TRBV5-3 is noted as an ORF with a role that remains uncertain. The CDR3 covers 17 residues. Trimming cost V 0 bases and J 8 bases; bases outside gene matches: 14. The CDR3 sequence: CARSLAVPGQQQKPQHF. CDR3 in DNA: TGTGCCAGAAGCTTGGCCGTTCCGGGACAGCAACAGAAGCCCCAGCATTTT.

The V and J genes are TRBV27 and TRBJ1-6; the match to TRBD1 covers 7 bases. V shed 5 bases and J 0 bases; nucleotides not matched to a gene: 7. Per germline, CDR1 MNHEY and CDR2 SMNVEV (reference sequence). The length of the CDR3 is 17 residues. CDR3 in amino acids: CASSPQTGSSYNSPLHF. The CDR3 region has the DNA TGTGCCAGCAGTCCCCAGACAGGGAGCTCCTATAATTCACCCCTCCACTTT.

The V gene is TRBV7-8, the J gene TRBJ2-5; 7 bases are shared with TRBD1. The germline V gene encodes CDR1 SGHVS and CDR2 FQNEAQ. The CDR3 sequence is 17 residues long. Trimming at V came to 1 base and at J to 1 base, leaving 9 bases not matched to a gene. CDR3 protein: CASSLGVLQGLQETQYF. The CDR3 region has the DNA TGTGCCAGCAGCTTAGGGGTCTTACAGGGGCTCCAAGAGACCCAGTACTTC.

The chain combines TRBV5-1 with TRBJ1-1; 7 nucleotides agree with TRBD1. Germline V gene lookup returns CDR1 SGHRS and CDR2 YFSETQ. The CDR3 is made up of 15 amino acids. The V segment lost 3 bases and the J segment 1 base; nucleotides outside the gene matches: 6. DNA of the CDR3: TGCGCCAGCAGCTCGAAACAGGGGACGAACACTGAAGCTTTCTTT. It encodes CASSSKQGTNTEAFF.

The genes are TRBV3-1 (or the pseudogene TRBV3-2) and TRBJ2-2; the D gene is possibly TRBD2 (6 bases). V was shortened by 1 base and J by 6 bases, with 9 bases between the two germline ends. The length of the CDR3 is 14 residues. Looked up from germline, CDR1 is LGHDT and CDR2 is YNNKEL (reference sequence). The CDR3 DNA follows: TGTGCCAGCAGCCAAGGGGTAGCGGCCGGGGAGCTGTTTTTT. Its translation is CASSQGVAAGELFF.

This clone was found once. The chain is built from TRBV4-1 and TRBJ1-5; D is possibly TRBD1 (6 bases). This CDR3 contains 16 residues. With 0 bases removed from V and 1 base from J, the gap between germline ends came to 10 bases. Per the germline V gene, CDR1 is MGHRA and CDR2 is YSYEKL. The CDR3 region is CASSQDVGQSNQPQHF. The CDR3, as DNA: TGCGCCAGCAGCCAAGACGTTGGACAGAGCAATCAGCCCCAGCATTTT.

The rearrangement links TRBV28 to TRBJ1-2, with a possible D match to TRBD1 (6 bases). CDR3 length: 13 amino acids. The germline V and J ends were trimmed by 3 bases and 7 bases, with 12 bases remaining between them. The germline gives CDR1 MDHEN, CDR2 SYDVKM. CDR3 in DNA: TGTGCCAGCAGTTTTGCGGGGGCGGGTGGCTACACCTTC. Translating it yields CASSFAGAGGYTF.

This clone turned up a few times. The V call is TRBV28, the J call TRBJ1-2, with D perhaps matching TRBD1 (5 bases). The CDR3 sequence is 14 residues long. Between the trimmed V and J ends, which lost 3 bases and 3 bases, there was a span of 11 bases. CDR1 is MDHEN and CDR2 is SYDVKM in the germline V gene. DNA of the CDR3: TGTGCCAGCAGTTTTGTAGGGGCGGACTATGGCTACACCTTC. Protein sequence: CASSFVGADYGYTF.

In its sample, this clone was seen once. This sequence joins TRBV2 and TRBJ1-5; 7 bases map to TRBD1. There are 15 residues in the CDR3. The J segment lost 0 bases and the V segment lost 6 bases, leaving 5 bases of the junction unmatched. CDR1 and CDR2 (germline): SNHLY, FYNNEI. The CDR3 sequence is CASRRGQPSNQPQHF. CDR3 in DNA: TGTGCCAGCAGGAGGGGACAGCCTAGCAATCAGCCCCAGCATTTT.

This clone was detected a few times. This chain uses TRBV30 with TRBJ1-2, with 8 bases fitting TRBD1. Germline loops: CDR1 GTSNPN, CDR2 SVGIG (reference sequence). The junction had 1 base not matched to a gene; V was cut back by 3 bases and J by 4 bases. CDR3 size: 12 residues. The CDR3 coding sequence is TGTGCCTGGAGCGGACAGGGCTATGGCTACACCTTC. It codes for CAWSGQGYGYTF.

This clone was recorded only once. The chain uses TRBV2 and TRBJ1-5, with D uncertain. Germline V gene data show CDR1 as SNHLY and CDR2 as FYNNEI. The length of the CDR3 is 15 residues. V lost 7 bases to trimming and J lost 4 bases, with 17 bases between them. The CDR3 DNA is TGTGCCAGCACCCCAATAGGCAGGAAGAATCAGCCCCAGCATTTT. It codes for CASTPIGRKNQPQHF.

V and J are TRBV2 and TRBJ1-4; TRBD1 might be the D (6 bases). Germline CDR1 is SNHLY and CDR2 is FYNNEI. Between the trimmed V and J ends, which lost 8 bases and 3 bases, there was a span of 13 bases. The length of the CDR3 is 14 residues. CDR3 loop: CASRGGAANEKLFF. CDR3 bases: TGTGCCAGCCGGGGGGGGGCTGCTAATGAAAAACTGTTTTTT.

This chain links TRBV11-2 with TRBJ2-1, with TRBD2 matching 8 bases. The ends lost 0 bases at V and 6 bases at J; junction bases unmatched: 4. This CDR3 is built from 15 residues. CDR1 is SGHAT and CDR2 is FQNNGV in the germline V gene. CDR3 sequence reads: CASSLDKREFNEQFF. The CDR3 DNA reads TGTGCCAGCAGCTTAGATAAGCGGGAGTTCAATGAGCAGTTCTTC.

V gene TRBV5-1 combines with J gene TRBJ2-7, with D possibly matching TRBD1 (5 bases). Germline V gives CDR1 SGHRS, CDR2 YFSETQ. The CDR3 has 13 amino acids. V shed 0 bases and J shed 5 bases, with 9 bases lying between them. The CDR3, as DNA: TGCGCCAGCAGCTTGGTTCAGGGCCACGAGCAGTACTTC. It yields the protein CASSLVQGHEQYF.

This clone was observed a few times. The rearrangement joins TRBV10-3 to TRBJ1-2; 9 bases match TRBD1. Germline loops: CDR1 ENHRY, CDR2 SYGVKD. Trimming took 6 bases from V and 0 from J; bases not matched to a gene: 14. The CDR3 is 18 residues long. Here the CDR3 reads CAISTAGTGIGTNYGYTF. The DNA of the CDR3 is TGTGCCATCAGCACGGCCGGGACAGGGATTGGCACTAACTATGGCTACACCTTC.

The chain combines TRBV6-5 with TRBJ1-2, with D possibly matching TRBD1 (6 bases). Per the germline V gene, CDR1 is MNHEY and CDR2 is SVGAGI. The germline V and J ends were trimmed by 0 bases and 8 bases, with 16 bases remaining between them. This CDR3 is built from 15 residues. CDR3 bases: TGTGCCAGCAGTTACTCGAGACAGGTAGCAACGGGCTACACCTTC. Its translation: CASSYSRQVATGYTF.